The 14 T cell receptor beta chains below come from one sample, sequenced in a study of blood T cell repertoires in COVID-19. Libraries were prepared by immunoSEQ multiplex PCR; TCRdb keeps only in-frame clonotypes and omits some of them. The data show fewer than 400,000 clones, about 90% seen once. Sequencing input: PBMCs or T cells enriched from blood (not recorded which). The receptors come from a man aged 25-45 years who had recovered from COVID-19.

The rearrangement uses TRBV5-8 and TRBJ2-7, with 7 bases matching TRBD1. V gave up 0 bases and J gave up 0 bases; unmatched junction bases: 12. The CDR3 is 18 amino acids. Germline V gene lookup returns CDR1 SGHTS and CDR2 YDEGEE. The CDR3 reads CASSLALRTGRSSYEQYF. CDR3 in DNA: TGTGCCAGCAGCTTGGCCTTGAGGACAGGCCGAAGCTCCTACGAGCAGTACTTC.

This rearrangement joins TRBV28 to TRBJ1-4, with TRBD1 matching 8 bases. This CDR3 spans 14 amino acids. V gave up 4 bases and J gave up 3 bases; unmatched junction bases: 1. Germline V gives CDR1 MDHEN, CDR2 SYDVKM. The CDR3 loop is CASSSTGANEKLFF. As DNA, the CDR3 is TGTGCCAGCAGTTCGACAGGGGCTAATGAAAAACTGTTTTTT.

The chain employs TRBV2 and TRBJ2-3; 7 bases map to TRBD2. Germline V gene data show CDR1 as SNHLY and CDR2 as FYNNEI. This CDR3 spans 13 amino acids. V lost 5 bases and J lost 3; bases outside the gene matches: 2. The chain's CDR3 is CASSPRETDTQYF. The CDR3 DNA sequence: TGTGCCAGCAGTCCGCGGGAGACAGATACGCAGTATTTT.

The genes are TRBV10-3 and TRBJ2-3, with D maybe TRBD1 (5 bases). The CDR3 spans 16 residues. The germline V gene encodes CDR1 ENHRY and CDR2 SYGVKD. Trimming cost V 0 bases and J 4 bases, with 14 bases left between them. The CDR3 here is CAISESVGRGADTQYF. The CDR3, as DNA: TGTGCCATCAGTGAGTCGGTGGGGCGAGGCGCAGATACGCAGTATTTT.

CDR3 sequence reads: CAISESRGPISSTDTQYF. Written as DNA, the CDR3 is TGTGCCATCAGTGAGTCGAGGGGGCCTATATCTAGCACAGATACGCAGTATTTT. V is TRBV10-3 and J is TRBJ2-3, with 7 bases lining up with TRBD1. This CDR3 is built from 18 residues. From germline, CDR1 is ENHRY and CDR2 SYGVKD. With 0 bases clipped from V and 0 bases from J, the junction kept 9 bases outside the gene matches.

The chain joins TRBV5-1 to TRBJ2-1; TRBD1 agrees at 7 bases. CDR1 SGHRS and CDR2 YFSETQ come from the germline V gene. V lost 0 bases to trimming and J lost 0 bases; unmatched junction nucleotides: 9. The CDR3 spans 18 residues. The CDR3 nucleotides read TGCGCCAGCAGCTTGGGACAGCTCAGGGGGAGCTCCTACAATGAGCAGTTCTTC. This encodes CASSLGQLRGSSYNEQFF.

The chain uses TRBV2 and TRBJ1-4; a weak D match, TRBD1 (5 bases). Trimming removed 6 bases from V and 12 bases from J, with 11 bases in between. The germline V gene encodes CDR1 SNHLY and CDR2 FYNNEI. The CDR3 sequence is 11 residues long. CDR3 in DNA: TGTGCCAGCAGGGGGGGTCTACAACTGTTTTTT. Its protein product is CASRGGLQLFF.

The chain links TRBV10-3 to TRBJ2-2, with 10 bases aligning to TRBD2. This CDR3 is 17 amino acids long. The V and J ends lost 2 bases and 4 bases, in that order; junction bases with no gene match: 7. CDR1 is ENHRY, CDR2 SYGVKD, per germline. CDR3 amino acids: CAISEQRGGSGTGELFF. In DNA, the CDR3 is TGTGCCATCAGTGAGCAGCGGGGGGGTTCTGGCACCGGGGAGCTGTTTTTT.

CDR3 residues: CASSPAGSGGANVLTF. The CDR3 coding sequence is TGTGCCAGCAGCCCGGCGGGGTCGGGTGGGGCCAACGTCCTGACTTTC. The chain has TRBV4-2 and TRBJ2-6, with D possibly matching TRBD2 (6 bases). The V end was cut by 4 bases, the J end by 3 bases, with 13 bases between. Per the germline V gene, CDR1 is LGHNA and CDR2 is YNFKEQ. The CDR3 contains 16 residues.

Note on this clone: A read error may account for a junction end that differs from germline. The V call is TRBV2, the J call TRBJ1-6; TRBD1 matches 7 bases. The germline CDR1 and CDR2 sequences are SNHLY and FYNNEI. The length of the CDR3 is 14 residues. CDR3 nucleotides: TGTGCAAGCATCTGGGACAGAGATAATTCACCCCTCCACTTT. This codes for CASIWDRDNSPLHF.

J is TRBJ2-1 and V is TRBV5-1, with 7 bases identical to TRBD2. This CDR3 is built from 16 residues. V lost 0 bases and J lost 2; bases outside the gene matches: 5. CDR1 is SGHRS and CDR2 is YFSETQ in the germline V gene. This CDR3 reads CASSLVDGGTYNEQFF. The CDR3 coding sequence is TGCGCCAGCAGCTTGGTCGACGGGGGGACCTACAATGAGCAGTTCTTC.

The gene calls are TRBV2 and TRBJ2-7; D possibly corresponds to TRBD2 (5 bases). Germline V lookup: CDR1 SNHLY, CDR2 FYNNEI. The ends were cut back, 3 bases at V and 2 bases at J, with 8 bases in the middle. The CDR3 runs to 13 residues. The CDR3 DNA reads as TGTGCCAGCAGTGACGGGGTTGCCTACGAGCAGTACTTC. Translated, it gives CASSDGVAYEQYF.

The chain carries TRBV2 and TRBJ2-3, with 11 positions matching TRBD2. V shed 3 bases and J 3 bases; nucleotides not matched to a gene: 8. Germline values: CDR1 SNHLY, CDR2 FYNNEI. There are 17 residues in the CDR3. The CDR3 protein is CASSEGLAGGRTDTQYF. CDR3 DNA sequence: TGTGCCAGCAGTGAGGGTCTAGCGGGGGGAAGAACAGATACGCAGTATTTT.

The gene calls are TRBV18 and TRBJ1-2; no firm D call. Per germline, CDR1 KGHSH and CDR2 LQKENI. The CDR3 totals 17 residues. Trimming stripped 3 bases from V and 5 bases from J, with 22 bases between. The CDR3 region is CASSPLVGEGAIYGYTF. CDR3 bases: TGTGCCAGCTCACCGTTGGTTGGCGAGGGCGCCATATATGGCTACACCTTC.